The sample holds many counts of the clone carrying this TCR beta chain. Its specificity is not known. The CDR3 sequence is 13 residues long. Looked up from germline, CDR1 is MNHEY and CDR2 is SVGAGI. V shed 5 bases and J shed 3 bases, with 10 bases lying between them. The sample belongs to a study of T cells after yellow fever vaccination. General observations from the study: CD4 and CD8 compartments shared a small share of clonotypes, likely from convergent recombination. In post-booster samples, most primary-vaccination clones reappeared (approximately 96% CD4, about 90% CD8).

UMIs were added to TCR cDNA along with a universal primer site when it was made by 5'RACE template switching. From the 5' RACE reads, TCRdb called clonotypes with MiXCR, one entry per CDR3 protein. The sample includes approximately 120,000 distinct CDR3 sequences, 7.4% of them seen just once. The TCR was taken from a man aged 18 to 30 who received the YFV17D yellow fever vaccine. V is TRBV6-5 and J is TRBJ1-2; D is undetermined. This specimen consisted of CD4+ T cells sorted from PBMCs, obtained 9 to 10 days after the first yellow fever vaccination. The CDR3 DNA is TGTGCCAGCAGTAATGACGGCTACTATGGCTACACCTTC. Residues: CASSNDGYYGYTF.